Following are 18 T cell receptor beta chains from one sample sequenced in a study of tumor and adjacent non-tumor tissue in lung cancer. The library came from three nested PCR rounds adapted from ARM-PCR protocols. TCRdb called the multiplex PCR reads again in MiXCR, with one record for every CDR3 protein. This sample has 55,000 to 75,000 distinct CDR3 sequences, with 60% found just once. No cell sorting was done before RNA was extracted from the tissue. Sequences were obtained from lung tumor tissue. The receptors come from a man between 50 and 59 years old with non-small cell lung cancer.

Notes on this clonotype: At one end, the junction sequence differs from germline, possibly due to a read error. The chain joins TRBV28 to TRBJ1-5; TRBD1 aligns across 9 bases. Germline values: CDR1 MDHEN, CDR2 SYDVKM. The CDR3 loop spans 13 amino acids. For the CDR3, the DNA is TGTGCCCGCAGAACAGGGGGCCATCAGCTCCAGCATTTT. It is translated as CARRTGGHQLQHF.

There are a few counts of this clonotype. Being one base from a much bigger clone, this may be a read error. The rearrangement links TRBV6-6 to TRBJ2-1, with TRBD1 matching over 9 bases. The CDR3 has 13 residues. V shed 6 bases, J shed 8 bases, and the junction held 5 bases outside the gene matches. Germline CDR1 reads MNHNY; CDR2 reads SVGAGI (reference sequence). The CDR3 DNA follows: TGTGCCAGCAGGCCGGGACAGGGTCATGAGCAGTTCTTC. The encoded protein is CASRPGQGHEQFF.

This clonotype was picked up many times. The chain links TRBV6-6 to TRBJ2-2, with D possibly matching TRBD2 (5 bases). V lost 6 bases and J lost 6, with 5 bases in between. Germline V CDR1 and CDR2: MNHNY, SVGAGI (reference sequence). There are 11 residues in the CDR3. CDR3 sequence: CASRGAGELFF. CDR3 sequence (DNA): TGTGCCAGCAGGGGAGCCGGGGAGCTGTTTTTT.

This clonotype was observed a few times. Given a much more abundant clone one base away, this may be a read error. The J gene is TRBJ2-5, the V gene TRBV6-6, with 7 nucleotides matching TRBD2. Losses at the gene ends were 7 bases for V and 4 bases for J; bases not matched to a gene: 18. The CDR3 has 17 amino acids. Germline lookup yields CDR1 MNHNY and CDR2 SVGAGI (reference sequence). The DNA for the CDR3 is TGTGCCAGCACCTCAGACCCCTCTTCGGGGAGGGCAGAGACCCAGTACTTC. Residues: CASTSDPSSGRAETQYF.

CDR3 residues: CTSSSVQGTDTQYF. DNA for the CDR3: TGCACTAGCAGCTCGGTACAGGGCACAGATACGCAGTATTTT. This chain connects TRBV5-1 to TRBJ2-3; possible D gene TRBD2, 6 bases. The CDR3 extends over 14 amino acids. CDR1 is SGHRS, CDR2 YFSETQ, per germline.

Many counts were recorded for this clonotype. The chain has TRBV6-1 and TRBJ2-7, with a possible D match to TRBD2 (6 bases). The CDR3 length is 14 residues. Germline CDR1 and CDR2: MNHNS and SASEGT. The V end lost 7 bases, the J end lost 4 bases, and 17 bases lay between the germline ends. The CDR3 sequence is CASKDWGDGYEQYF. For the CDR3, the DNA is TGTGCCAGCAAAGATTGGGGGGATGGGTACGAGCAGTACTTC.

This clonotype has only a few counts. The junction departs from the called germline gene at one end, perhaps through a read error. For the CDR3, the DNA is TGCAGTGCTAGAGACCCGACTAGTAGTCGGGACAATGGGCAGTTCTTC. Translation: CSARDPTSSRDNGQFF. The chain combines TRBV20-1 with TRBJ2-1, with D perhaps TRBD1 or TRBD2 (6 bases each). The V gene's germline CDR1 is DFQATT and CDR2 SNEGSKA (reference sequence). The CDR3 covers 16 residues.

Concerning this clonotype: A single base separates this from a much larger clone, so it may be a read error. The chain employs TRBV4-1 and TRBJ1-2; D unclear. The germline V gene has CDR1 MGHRA and CDR2 YSYEKL. The V and J ends lost 5 bases and 9 bases respectively, with 19 bases between them. There are 14 residues in the CDR3. The CDR3: CASSGGSLIYCYTF. The CDR3, as DNA: TGCGCCAGCAGCGGAGGCAGTCTCATTTATTGCTACACCTTC.

Regarding this clonotype: A read error is likely, as this CDR3 ends without the conserved phenylalanine or tryptophan. This sequence joins TRBV12-3 or TRBV12-4 and TRBJ2-1; the match to TRBD1 covers 7 bases. This CDR3 is 14 amino acids long. The CDR3 DNA sequence: TGTGCTAGCATCGTAGACAGGGTAGTCAATGAGCAGTTCTTA. The encoded protein is CASIVDRVVNEQFL.

Comments on this clonotype: A much larger clone differs by one base, so this may be a read error. J is TRBJ2-7 and V is TRBV5-4; D might be TRBD1 (6 bases). The CDR3 runs to 13 residues. Germline lookup yields CDR1 SGHNT and CDR2 YYREEE (reference sequence). The CDR3 region is CASCFDRTYEQYF. The CDR3 DNA is TGTGCCAGCTGCTTCGACAGGACCTACGAGCAGTACTTC.

As to this clonotype: A read error may produce the germline difference seen at one junction end. This rearrangement joins TRBV24-1 to TRBJ1-5, with D hard to call. CDR1 KGHDR and CDR2 SFDVKD come from the germline V gene. CDR3 length equals 16 residues. Here the CDR3 reads CAPSPRDRFPNQPQHF. CDR3 in DNA: TGTGCCCCCAGTCCACGGGATAGGTTCCCAAATCAGCCCCAGCATTTT.

V usage is TRBV19 and J usage is TRBJ2-3, with D hard to call. The germline V and J ends were trimmed by 11 bases and 3 bases, with 21 bases remaining between them. In germline, CDR1 is LNHDA, CDR2 SQIVND (reference sequence). The CDR3 length is 15 residues. The CDR3 protein is CACTQWAASTDTQYF. CDR3 coding DNA: TGTGCCTGTACCCAGTGGGCAGCTAGTACAGATACGCAGTATTTT.

This clonotype was seen more than once but under ten times. A much larger clone differs from this one at a single base, so this may be a read error. Given the absence of the conserved phenylalanine or tryptophan at the CDR3 end, a read error is likely. The chain uses TRBV12-5 and TRBJ1-1; 7 nucleotides agree with TRBD1. CDR3 length equals 15 residues. The V gene end was trimmed by 5 bases and the J gene end by 1 base; junction bases not matched to a gene: 7. Per germline, CDR1 LGHNT and CDR2 FRNRAP. CDR3 residues: CASGQSRQGNTEAFS. In nucleotides, the CDR3 is TGTGCTAGTGGTCAATCCCGACAGGGGAACACTGAAGCTTTCTCT.

Comment on this clonotype: Lacking the conserved final phenylalanine or tryptophan, this CDR3 likely reflects a read error. The J gene is TRBJ2-7, the V gene TRBV6-6, with 7 bases fitting TRBD2. Germline assignment: CDR1 MNHNY and CDR2 SVGAGI (reference sequence). V was pared by 0 bases and J by 8 bases, with 13 bases of the junction left unmatched. The CDR3 spans 16 residues. The CDR3 nucleotides are TGTGCCAGCAGTTACTCGAGGACTGGGGGAGGGTATAAGCAGTACATC. This codes for CASSYSRTGGGYKQYI.

This chain connects TRBV10-2 to TRBJ1-3; no definite D call. The CDR3 loop spans 16 amino acids. The V gene's germline CDR1 is WSHSY and CDR2 SAAADI. Between the trimmed V and J ends, which lost 7 bases and 0 bases, there was a span of 16 bases. The CDR3 reads CASKSETDGSGNTIYF. DNA of the CDR3: TGCGCCAGCAAATCCGAGACTGACGGCTCTGGAAACACCATATATTTT.

To note about this clonotype: A read error may account for a junction end that differs from germline. V gene TRBV6-1 combines with J gene TRBJ2-7; a weak D match, TRBD2 (5 bases). Germline V gene data show CDR1 as MNHNS and CDR2 as SASEGT. The CDR3 runs to 15 residues. The CDR3, as DNA: TGTGACAGCAGTGAAGGCGGGTCTGAGGGTTACGAGCAGTACTTC. This codes for CDSSEGGSEGYEQYF.

This clonotype occurred many times. The chain links TRBV10-1 to TRBJ2-7; 9 nucleotides agree with TRBD2. The CDR3 is 15 residues long. With V trimmed by 2 bases and J by 2 bases, 4 bases remained unmatched. Germline assignment: CDR1 WNHNN and CDR2 SYGVQD (reference sequence). The CDR3 spells CASSETASGTYEQYF. The CDR3 region has the DNA TGCGCCAGCAGTGAGACGGCTAGCGGGACCTACGAGCAGTACTTC.

This clonotype was seen a handful of times. The chain combines TRBV20-1 with TRBJ2-1, with 11 nucleotides matching TRBD2. Germline lookup yields CDR1 DFQATT and CDR2 SNEGSKA (reference sequence). The junction had 10 bases not matched to a gene; V was cut back by 2 bases and J by 10 bases. There are 15 residues in the CDR3. CDR3 protein: CSARPEVAGGREQFF. The CDR3 coding sequence is TGCAGTGCTAGACCCGAGGTAGCGGGAGGGAGGGAGCAGTTCTTC.